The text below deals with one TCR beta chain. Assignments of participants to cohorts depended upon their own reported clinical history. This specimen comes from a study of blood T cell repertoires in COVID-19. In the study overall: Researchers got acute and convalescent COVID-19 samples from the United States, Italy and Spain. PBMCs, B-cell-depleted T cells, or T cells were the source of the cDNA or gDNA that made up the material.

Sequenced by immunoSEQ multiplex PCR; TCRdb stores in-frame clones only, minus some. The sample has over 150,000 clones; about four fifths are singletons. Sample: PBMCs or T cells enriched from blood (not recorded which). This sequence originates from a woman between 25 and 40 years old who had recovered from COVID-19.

Here the CDR3 reads CASSLSPSGRRDTQYF. The CDR3 nucleotides read TGTGCCAGTAGTCTTTCTCCTAGCGGGAGGAGAGATACGCAGTATTTT. The rearrangement uses TRBV19 and TRBJ2-3, with 11 bases aligning to TRBD2. The germline V gene has CDR1 LNHDA and CDR2 SQIVND (reference sequence). J was trimmed by 5 bases and V by 5 bases; bases with no gene match: 9. This CDR3 contains 16 residues.